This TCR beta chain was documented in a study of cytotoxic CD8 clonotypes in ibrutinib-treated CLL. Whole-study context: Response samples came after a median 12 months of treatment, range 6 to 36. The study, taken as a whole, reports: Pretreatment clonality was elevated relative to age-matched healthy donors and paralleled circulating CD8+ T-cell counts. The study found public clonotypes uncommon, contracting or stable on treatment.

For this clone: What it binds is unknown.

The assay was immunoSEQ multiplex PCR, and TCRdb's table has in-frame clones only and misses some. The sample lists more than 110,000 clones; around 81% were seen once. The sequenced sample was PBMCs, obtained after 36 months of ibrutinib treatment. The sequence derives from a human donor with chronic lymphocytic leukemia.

For the CDR3, the DNA is TGTGCCAGCTCACTTGACCTCCCCACAGATACGCAGTATTTT. Its translation: CASSLDLPTDTQYF. V gene TRBV18 combines with J gene TRBJ2-3; D remains unclear. Per germline, CDR1 KGHSH and CDR2 LQKENI. Trimming took 4 bases from V and 2 from J, leaving 10 bases between them. The CDR3 is 14 residues long.